Listed below are T cell receptor beta chains from one sample, sequenced in a study of shared clonotypes between healthy human individuals. Measured with immunoSEQ multiplex PCR; TCRdb has only the in-frame clones, and not every one. The table includes around 2,000,000 clones, roughly 94% detected once. Sequenced: naive CD8+ T cells sorted from blood. All receptors derive from a man aged 18 to 29 in good health. Both conserved end residues are part of each CDR3. A D gene is named only where the DNA matches it firmly. The size of a clone is reported for some rows only, either as once, few or many, or as a class for expanded clones.

clone_size	v_call	d_call	j_call	cdr3_aa	cdr3_nt
.	TRBV19	TRBD2	TRBJ2-7	CASSISGGFVGEQYF	TGTGCCAGTAGTATTAGCGGGGGGTTCGTCGGCGAGCAGTACTTC
.	TRBV7-7	.	TRBJ2-3	CASSLASGGQEKTDTQYF	TGTGCTAGCAGCTTAGCATCGGGTGGTCAGGAGAAAACAGATACGCAGTATTTT
.	TRBV25-1	.	TRBJ2-1	CASSVREWNEQFF	TGTGCCAGCAGTGTCAGGGAGTGGAATGAGCAGTTCTTC
.	TRBV7-9	TRBD2	TRBJ2-3	CASSPKAGNTQYF	TGTGCCAGCAGCCCGAAAGCGGGGAATACGCAGTATTTT
.	TRBV7-2	.	TRBJ2-7	CASSPSQPGNYEQYF	TGTGCCAGCAGCCCGTCCCAACCTGGGAACTACGAGCAGTACTTC
.	TRBV6-1	TRBD1	TRBJ2-7	CASSEDRGYSYEQYF	TGTGCCAGCAGTGAGGACAGGGGGTACTCCTACGAGCAGTACTTC
once	TRBV7-8	.	TRBJ2-7	CASSRNIAATYEQYF	TGTGCCAGCAGCCGCAATATAGCAGCAACCTACGAGCAGTACTTC
.	TRBV7-9	TRBD1	TRBJ1-1	CASSSSDRANTEAFF	TGTGCCAGCAGCTCGTCAGACAGGGCGAACACTGAAGCTTTCTTT
few	TRBV7-9	.	TRBJ2-1	CASSLLAESSYNEQFF	TGTGCCAGCAGCTTACTAGCAGAAAGCTCCTACAATGAGCAGTTCTTC
.	TRBV5-6	.	TRBJ2-2	CASSLPVGTLTGELFF	TGTGCCAGCAGCTTGCCGGTCGGGACCCTCACCGGGGAGCTGTTTTTT
.	TRBV19	TRBD1	TRBJ1-2	CASSPGQGYGYTF	TGTGCCAGTAGTCCGGGACAGGGTTATGGCTACACCTTC
.	TRBV7-9	.	TRBJ2-5	CASSLVGENQETQYF	TGTGCCAGCAGCTTAGTCGGGGAAAACCAAGAGACCCAGTACTTC